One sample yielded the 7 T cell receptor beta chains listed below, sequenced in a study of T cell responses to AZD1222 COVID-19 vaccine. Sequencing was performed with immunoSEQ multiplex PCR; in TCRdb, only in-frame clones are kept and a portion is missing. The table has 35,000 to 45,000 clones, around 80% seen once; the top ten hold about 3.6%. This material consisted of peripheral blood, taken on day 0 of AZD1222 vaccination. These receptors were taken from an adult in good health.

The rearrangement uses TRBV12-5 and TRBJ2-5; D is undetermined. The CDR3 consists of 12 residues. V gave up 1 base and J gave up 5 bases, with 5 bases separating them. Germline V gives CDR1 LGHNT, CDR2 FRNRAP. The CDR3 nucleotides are TGTGCTAGTGGTTTGGAGGAGGAGACCCAGTACTTC. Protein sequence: CASGLEEETQYF.

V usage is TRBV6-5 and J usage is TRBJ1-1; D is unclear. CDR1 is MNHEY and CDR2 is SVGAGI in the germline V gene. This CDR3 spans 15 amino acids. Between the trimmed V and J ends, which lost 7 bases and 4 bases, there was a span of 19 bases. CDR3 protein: CASTSRASTRTEAFF. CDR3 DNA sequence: TGTGCCAGCACCTCCCGCGCGTCGACGCGCACTGAAGCTTTCTTT.

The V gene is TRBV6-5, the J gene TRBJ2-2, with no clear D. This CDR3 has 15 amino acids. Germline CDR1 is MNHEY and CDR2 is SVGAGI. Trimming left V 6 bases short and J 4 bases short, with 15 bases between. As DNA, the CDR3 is TGTGCCAGCAGCCGCTCACTACCCCGCACCGGGGAGCTGTTTTTT. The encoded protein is CASSRSLPRTGELFF.

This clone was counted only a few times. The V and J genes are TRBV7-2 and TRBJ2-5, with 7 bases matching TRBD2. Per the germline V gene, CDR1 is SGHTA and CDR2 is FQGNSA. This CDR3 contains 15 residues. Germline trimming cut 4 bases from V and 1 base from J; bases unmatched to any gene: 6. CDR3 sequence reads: CASSWGGGRQETQYF. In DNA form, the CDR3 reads TGTGCCAGCAGCTGGGGCGGGGGTCGCCAAGAGACCCAGTACTTC.

CDR3 sequence (DNA): TGTGCCAGCAGTGAGTTTCAGGGCGCCTCCTACGAGCAGTACTTC. Its translation: CASSEFQGASYEQYF. The rearrangement joins TRBV6-1 to TRBJ2-7; maybe TRBD1 (5 bases). Trimming removed 3 bases from V and 0 bases from J, with 12 bases in between. Germline lookup yields CDR1 MNHNS and CDR2 SASEGT. This CDR3 region has 15 residues.

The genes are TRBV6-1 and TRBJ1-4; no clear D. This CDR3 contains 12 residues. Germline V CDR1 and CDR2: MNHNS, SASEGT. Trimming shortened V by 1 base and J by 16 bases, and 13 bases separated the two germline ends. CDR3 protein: CASSEEKSDRFF. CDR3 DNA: TGTGCCAGCAGTGAAGAGAAGAGCGATAGGTTTTTT.

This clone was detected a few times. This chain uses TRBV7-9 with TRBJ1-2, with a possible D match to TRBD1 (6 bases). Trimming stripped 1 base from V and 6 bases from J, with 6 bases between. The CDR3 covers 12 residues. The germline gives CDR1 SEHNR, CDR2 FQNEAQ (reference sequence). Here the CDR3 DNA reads TGTGCCAGCAGCTTAGAGGGGGATGGCTACACCTTC. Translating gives CASSLEGDGYTF.